This TCR beta chain was retrieved from a study of shared clonotypes between healthy human individuals (dated by TCRdb to about 2020). Regarding the complete study: The cohort included a few men and a couple of women between 18 and 49 years of age. For each donor, CD4 naive and CD4 memory were each run on three plates, CD8 naive on two plates, and CD8 memory on one plate. To estimate repertoire size and how much clonotypes are shared between individuals, the study performed deep sequencing of blood TCR repertoires from a few healthy adults. To increase sequencing depth and limit assay-specific biases, TCR repertoire library preparation and sequencing were carried out by different laboratories using diverse techniques. Leukapheresis yielded between about 0.94 and 10 billion PBMCs per donor.

The donors were healthy, HIV-negative adults who had no recently reported acute infections or vaccinations. All donors were Caucasian adults living in Nashville, Tennessee, USA. CD4+ T cells were enriched by magnetic negative selection, after which naive cells were positively selected on CD45RA and the negative fraction was taken as the memory subset. After blood collection by leukapheresis, PBMCs were isolated using Ficoll-Histopaque density gradient centrifugation and then cryopreserved in the vapor phase of liquid nitrogen. Purity and quantity of every magnetically sorted T cell population were checked by analytical flow cytometry. From each sorted fraction, genomic DNA was isolated and quantified by UV absorbance on a Nanodrop 2000c. What the study reported, not specific to this receptor: Larger estimated clonotype richness was generally found for naive subsets than for memory subsets. Compared with non-shared clonotypes, the clonotypes found in all four sorted-subset donors had higher generation probabilities. Sampling was limited to blood, and TCR repertoires in tissue likely differ from TCR repertoires in blood. The small number of donors limited the genetic and exposure-history diversity represented. Rarefaction of sorted-subset datasets indicated incomplete sequencing despite the large sequencing depth. Sharing across four donors was observed for approximately 4.6% of naive CD4, 3% to 4% of naive CD8, 2% to 2.5% of memory CD4, and roughly 0.4% of memory CD8 clonotypes. Pairwise subsampling indicated that sequencing depth was expected to affect the degree of clonotype sharing among donors.

Using the deep immunoSEQ assay, multiplex PCR amplified TCR CDR3 regions from genomic DNA. Extracted genomic DNA from each cell subset was distributed evenly across all wells of several immunoSEQ 96-well plates, and each plate was treated as a replicate. For sorted subsets, each replicate PCR was loaded with 200 ng genomic DNA, equivalent to about 30,000 T cell genomes. The purified libraries were quantified using a Qubit 3.0 fluorometer, sized with a Bioanalyzer 2100, and then quantified again using the KAPA Library Quantification kit. A separate single-read 150-cycle Illumina NextSeq 550 flow cell was used to sequence each immunoSEQ 96-well plate. Per the authors' processing: Because only junctional sequences without quality scores were contained in the immunoSEQ output, filtering matching that applied to full-length reads could not be performed. To assign V/J genes and CDR3, sequences were annotated against IMGT germline references using PyIR, a Python wrapper for IgBLAST v1.9. Reads were removed for weak V/J assignments (E-value above 1e-6), missing CDR3, stop codons, out-of-frame junctions, or ambiguous translated residues. V3J clonotypes were defined as sequences sharing the same inferred V gene, J gene, and CDR3 amino acid sequence. To compute the percentage overlap between repertoires, the number of shared unique clonotypes was divided by the size of the smaller repertoire. RTK rarefaction, the Chao1 estimator, and Recon v2.1 estimates of unobserved clonotypes were used to assess repertoire richness. Generation probabilities for all TCRbeta clonotypes obtained by the gDNA method from several donors were computed using OLGA. TCRdb took over this immuneACCESS table, retaining in-frame rearrangements with V and J assigned. Such tables are incomplete; in checked studies, under half of the missing clones stem from an unresolved V gene, and the remainder is unexplained. V, J and clone size were drawn from that table, and D and trimming were deduced from the DNA. This sample has 950,000 to 1,100,000 clones in its table, and around 74% of those were observed once. Approximately 1.3% of the sample is held by the ten biggest clonotypes.

The germline V and J ends show losses of 4 bases and 3 bases respectively, and no gene match explains 7 bases of the junction. The CDR3 sequence holds 15 residues, the cysteine and phenylalanine included. Of all the DNA, just the CDR3 is kept, 45 bases in frame from base 1. CDR1 and CDR2 are read off the germline V gene as SGHRS and YFSETQ. Regarding this clone: Which antigen it targets is not known. No clone much larger than this one lies a single base away; base qualities are absent.

This clonotype was sampled from a man between 18 and 35 years old in good health. The sequenced sample was memory CD4+ T cells sorted from blood. This specimen's cell subset or site label, interpreted: CD45RA-negative fraction. The rearranged chain carries TRBV5-1 and TRBJ2-3; 8 bases in the junction line up with TRBD2. The CDR3 protein: CASSPSGRATDTQYF. The bases read TGCGCCAGCAGCCCCAGCGGGAGAGCGACAGATACGCAGTATTTT.